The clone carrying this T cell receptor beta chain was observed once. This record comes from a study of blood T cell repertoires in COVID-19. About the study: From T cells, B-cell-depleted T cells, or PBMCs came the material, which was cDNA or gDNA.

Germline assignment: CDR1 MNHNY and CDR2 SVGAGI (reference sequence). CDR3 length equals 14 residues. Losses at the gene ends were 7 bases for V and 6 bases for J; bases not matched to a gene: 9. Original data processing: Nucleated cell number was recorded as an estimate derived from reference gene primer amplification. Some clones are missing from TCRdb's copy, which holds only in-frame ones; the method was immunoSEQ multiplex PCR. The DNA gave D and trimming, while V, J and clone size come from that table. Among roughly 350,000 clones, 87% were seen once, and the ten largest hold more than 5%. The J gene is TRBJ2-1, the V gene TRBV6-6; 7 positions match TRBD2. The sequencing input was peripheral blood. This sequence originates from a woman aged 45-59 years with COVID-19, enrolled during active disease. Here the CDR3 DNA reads TGTGCCAGCACAGTGGGGGGGGTGAGCAATGAGCAGTTCTTC. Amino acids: CASTVGGVSNEQFF.